The table lists the clone carrying this T cell receptor beta chain with many counts. The sequenced template was RNA, covering the TCR beta CDR3 region. The authors performed first-round RT-PCR with HTBI primers and then a second-round multiplex PCR. A single record per CDR3 protein comes from TCRdb applying MiXCR to the multiplex PCR reads. The sample lists 350,000 to 400,000 distinct CDR3 sequences, 18% seen once, with roughly 1.5% in the top ten. These data originate in a study of Graves' ophthalmopathy and Graves' hyperthyroidism. Exclusion criteria comprised other autoimmune diseases, uncontrolled infections, pregnancy or lactation in patients. Trimming removed 2 bases from V and 0 bases from J, with 10 bases in between. Germline V gene sequence: CDR1 MDHEN, CDR2 SYDVKM. This CDR3 is built from 15 residues.

Sequencing was carried out using peripheral blood. J is TRBJ1-1 and V is TRBV28; D remains ambiguous. The receptor comes from a woman aged 18-29 years with Graves' ophthalmopathy. The CDR3 region is CASSLVGSMNTEAFF. CDR3 bases: TGTGCCAGCAGTTTAGTTGGGAGCATGAACACTGAAGCTTTCTTT.